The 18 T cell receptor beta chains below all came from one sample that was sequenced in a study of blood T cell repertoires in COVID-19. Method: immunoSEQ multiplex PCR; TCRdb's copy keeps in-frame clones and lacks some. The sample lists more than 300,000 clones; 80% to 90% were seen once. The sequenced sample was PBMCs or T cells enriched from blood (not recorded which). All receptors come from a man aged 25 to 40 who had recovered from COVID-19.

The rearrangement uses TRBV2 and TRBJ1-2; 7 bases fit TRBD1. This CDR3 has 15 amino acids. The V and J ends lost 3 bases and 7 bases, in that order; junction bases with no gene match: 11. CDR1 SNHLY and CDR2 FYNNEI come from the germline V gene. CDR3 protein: CASSDEGARPGGYTF. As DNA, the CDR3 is TGTGCCAGCAGTGACGAGGGGGCAAGACCCGGTGGCTACACCTTC.

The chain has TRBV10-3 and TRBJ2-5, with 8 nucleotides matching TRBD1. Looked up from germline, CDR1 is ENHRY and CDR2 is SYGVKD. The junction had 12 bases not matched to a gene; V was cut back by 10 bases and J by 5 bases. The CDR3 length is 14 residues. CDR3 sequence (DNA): TGTGCCACCGGGACAGGATCGGGCGCGGAGACCCAGTACTTC. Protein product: CATGTGSGAETQYF.

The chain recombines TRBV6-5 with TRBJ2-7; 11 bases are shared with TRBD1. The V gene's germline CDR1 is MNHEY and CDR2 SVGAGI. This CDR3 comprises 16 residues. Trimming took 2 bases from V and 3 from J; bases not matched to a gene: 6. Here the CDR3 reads CASSYPPGTGGYEQYF. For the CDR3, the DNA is TGTGCCAGCAGTTACCCCCCCGGGACAGGGGGCTACGAGCAGTACTTC.

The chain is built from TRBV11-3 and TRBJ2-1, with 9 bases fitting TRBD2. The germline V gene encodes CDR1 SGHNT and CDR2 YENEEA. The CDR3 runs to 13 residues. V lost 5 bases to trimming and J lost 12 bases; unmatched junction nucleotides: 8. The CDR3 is CASSMTSGSTQFF. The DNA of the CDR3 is TGTGCCAGCAGCATGACTAGCGGTTCGACGCAGTTCTTC.

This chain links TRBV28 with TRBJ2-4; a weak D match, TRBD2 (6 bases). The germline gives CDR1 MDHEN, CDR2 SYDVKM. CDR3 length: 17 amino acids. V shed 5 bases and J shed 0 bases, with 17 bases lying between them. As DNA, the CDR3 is TGTGCCAGCAGTCCCCATGGTCAGGGACTAGCCAAAAACATTCAGTACTTC. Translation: CASSPHGQGLAKNIQYF.

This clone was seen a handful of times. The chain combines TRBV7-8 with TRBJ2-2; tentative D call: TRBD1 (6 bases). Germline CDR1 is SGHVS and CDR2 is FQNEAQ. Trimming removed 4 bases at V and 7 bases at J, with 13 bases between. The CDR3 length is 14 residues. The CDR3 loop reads CASSSQGLDGELFF. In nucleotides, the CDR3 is TGTGCCAGCAGCTCCCAGGGGTTGGACGGGGAGCTGTTTTTT.

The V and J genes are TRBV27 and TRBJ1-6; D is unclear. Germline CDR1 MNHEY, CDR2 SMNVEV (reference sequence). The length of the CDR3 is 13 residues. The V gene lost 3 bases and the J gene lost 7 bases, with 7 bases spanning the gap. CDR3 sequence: CASSFYQNSPLHF. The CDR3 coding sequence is TGTGCCAGCAGTTTTTATCAGAATTCACCCCTCCACTTT.

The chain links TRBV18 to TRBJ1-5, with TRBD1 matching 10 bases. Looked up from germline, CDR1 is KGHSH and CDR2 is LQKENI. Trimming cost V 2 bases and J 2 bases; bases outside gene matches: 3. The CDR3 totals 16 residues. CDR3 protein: CASSPGTGDRNQPQHF. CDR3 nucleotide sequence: TGTGCCAGCTCACCAGGGACAGGGGACCGCAATCAGCCCCAGCATTTT.

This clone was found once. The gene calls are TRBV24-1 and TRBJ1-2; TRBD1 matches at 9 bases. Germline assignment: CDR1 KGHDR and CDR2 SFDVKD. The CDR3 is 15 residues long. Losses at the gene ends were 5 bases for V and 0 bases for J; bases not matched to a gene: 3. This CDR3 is CATSVRQGANYGYTF. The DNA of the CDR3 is TGTGCCACCAGTGTGCGACAGGGGGCTAACTATGGCTACACCTTC.

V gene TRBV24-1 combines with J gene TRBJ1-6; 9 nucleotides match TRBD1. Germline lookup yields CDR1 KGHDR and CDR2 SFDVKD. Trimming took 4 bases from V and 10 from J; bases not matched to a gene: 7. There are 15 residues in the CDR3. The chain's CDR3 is CATSDLGTGQSPLHF. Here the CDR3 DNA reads TGTGCCACCAGTGACCTAGGGACAGGGCAATCACCCCTCCACTTT.

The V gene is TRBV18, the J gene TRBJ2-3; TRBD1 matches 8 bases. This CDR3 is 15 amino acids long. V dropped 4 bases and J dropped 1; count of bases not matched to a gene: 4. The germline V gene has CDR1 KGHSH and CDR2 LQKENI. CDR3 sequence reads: CASSRGQGRTDTQYF. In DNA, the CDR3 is TGTGCCAGCTCACGCGGACAGGGACGCACAGATACGCAGTATTTT.

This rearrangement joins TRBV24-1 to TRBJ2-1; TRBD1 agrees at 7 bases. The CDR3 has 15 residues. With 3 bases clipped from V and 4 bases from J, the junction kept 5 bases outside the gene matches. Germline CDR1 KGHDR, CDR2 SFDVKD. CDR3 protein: CATSDPGTVYNEQFF. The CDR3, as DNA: TGTGCCACCAGTGATCCCGGGACAGTTTACAATGAGCAGTTCTTC.

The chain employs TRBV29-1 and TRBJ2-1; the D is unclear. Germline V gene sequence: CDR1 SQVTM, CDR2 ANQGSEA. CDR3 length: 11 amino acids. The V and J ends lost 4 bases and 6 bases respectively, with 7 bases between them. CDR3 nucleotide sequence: TGCAGCGTTGTGGGCCGCAATGAGCAGTTCTTC. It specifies CSVVGRNEQFF.

CDR3 bases: TGTGCCATCAGTGAGAGGGGGGGGAGCTCCTATAATTCACCCCTCCACTTT. Translation gives CAISERGGSSYNSPLHF. This sequence joins TRBV10-3 and TRBJ1-6; tentative D call: TRBD1 (6 bases). The CDR3 runs to 17 residues. Trimming pared 2 bases from V and 0 bases from J, leaving 11 bases between. Germline V CDR1 and CDR2: ENHRY, SYGVKD.

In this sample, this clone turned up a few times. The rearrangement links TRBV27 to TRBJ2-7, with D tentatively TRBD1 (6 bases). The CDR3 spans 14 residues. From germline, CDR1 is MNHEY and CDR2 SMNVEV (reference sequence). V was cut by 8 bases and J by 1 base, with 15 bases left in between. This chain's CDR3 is CASGSHRESYEQYF. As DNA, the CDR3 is TGTGCCAGCGGGTCACACAGGGAATCCTACGAGCAGTACTTC.

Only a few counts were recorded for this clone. This chain's CDR3 is CASNLDGIGTDTQYF. The CDR3 bases are TGTGCCAGCAACCTTGACGGGATCGGGACAGATACGCAGTATTTT. V is TRBV27 and J is TRBJ2-3, with D possibly matching TRBD2 (5 bases). Germline assignment: CDR1 MNHEY and CDR2 SMNVEV (reference sequence). The CDR3 has 15 residues. Between the trimmed V and J ends, which lost 7 bases and 3 bases, there was a span of 17 bases.

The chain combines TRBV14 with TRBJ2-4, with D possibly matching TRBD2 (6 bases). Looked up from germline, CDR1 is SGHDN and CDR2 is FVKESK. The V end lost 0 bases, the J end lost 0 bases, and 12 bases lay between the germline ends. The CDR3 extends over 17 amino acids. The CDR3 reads CASSQEFGGLAKNIQYF. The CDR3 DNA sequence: TGTGCCAGCAGCCAAGAGTTCGGGGGTTTAGCCAAAAACATTCAGTACTTC.

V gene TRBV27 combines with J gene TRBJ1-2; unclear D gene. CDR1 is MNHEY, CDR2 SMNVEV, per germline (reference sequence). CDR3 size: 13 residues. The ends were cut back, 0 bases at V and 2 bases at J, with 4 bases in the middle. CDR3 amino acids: CASSLSENYGYTF. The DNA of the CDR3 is TGTGCCAGCAGTTTATCGGAGAACTATGGCTACACCTTC.